The sequence of this TCR beta chain was determined in a study of cytomegalovirus exposure and HLA in healthy donors. Points on this clone: Its specificity is unknown.

PCR involved 60 Vbeta and 13 Jbeta primers. Libraries were prepared by immunoSEQ multiplex PCR; TCRdb keeps only in-frame clonotypes and omits some of them. The sample lists tens of thousands of clones; less than 85% were seen once. General study results and limits: Cytomegalovirus-associated TCR beta chains were listed, numbering around 150. Apart from CMV serostatus, no immune exposure information was available. It was reported in a later analysis that an Asian-associated ancestry cluster showed fewer N-insertions than the approximately 690-donor mean.

The CDR3 consists of 14 residues. CDR1 is SGHDN, CDR2 FVKESK, per germline. The V gene end was trimmed by 4 bases and the J gene end by 6 bases; junction bases not matched to a gene: 5. This clonotype originated in a woman aged 18-29 years in good health and CMV-seropositive. The sequenced sample was PBMCs. The V gene is TRBV14, the J gene TRBJ2-2; 7 bases match TRBD2. Written as DNA, the CDR3 is TGTGCCAGCAGCCGAAGCGGGATCCCCGGGGAGCTGTTTTTT. Its translation: CASSRSGIPGELFF. Together with reference TRBV14 and TRBJ2-2, the CDR3 gives the full variable domain: EAGVTQFPSHSVIEKGQTVTLRCDPISGHDNLYWYRRVMGKEIKFLLHFVKESKQDESGMPNNRFLAERTGGTYSTLKVQPAELEDSGVYFCASSRSGIPGELFFGEGSRLTVL.